This T cell receptor beta chain was sequenced in a study of blood T cell repertoires in COVID-19. Study as a whole: Material from acute and convalescent COVID-19 was sourced from the United States, Italy and Spain. T cells, B-cell-depleted T cells, or PBMCs supplied cDNA or gDNA.

From germline, CDR1 is MNHNY and CDR2 SVGAGI (reference sequence). The CDR3 covers 14 residues. V shed 5 bases, J shed 2 bases, and the junction held 4 bases outside the gene matches. The method was immunoSEQ multiplex PCR; TCRdb's version includes in-frame clones alone and lacks a portion of them. This sample carries approximately 140,000 clones, 80% to 90% of them seen once, and the ten largest clones take about an eighth. The receptor's source is a young man with COVID-19, enrolled during active disease. This rearrangement joins TRBV6-6 to TRBJ1-2; 8 bases align to TRBD1. Sequenced: peripheral blood. CDR3 nucleotide sequence: TGTGCCAGCAGTCCGACAGGGGCCAACTATGGCTACACCTTC. Encoded protein: CASSPTGANYGYTF.